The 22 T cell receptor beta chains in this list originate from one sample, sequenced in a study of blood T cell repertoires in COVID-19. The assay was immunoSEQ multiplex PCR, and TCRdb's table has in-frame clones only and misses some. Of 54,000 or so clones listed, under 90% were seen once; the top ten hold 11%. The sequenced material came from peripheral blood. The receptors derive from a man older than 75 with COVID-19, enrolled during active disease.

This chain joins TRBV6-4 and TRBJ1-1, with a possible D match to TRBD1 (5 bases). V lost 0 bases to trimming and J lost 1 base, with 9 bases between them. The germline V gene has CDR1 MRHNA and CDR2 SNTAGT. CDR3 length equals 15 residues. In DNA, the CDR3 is TGTGCCAGCAGTGACTCGAGCAGGGAGAACACTGAAGCTTTCTTT. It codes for CASSDSSRENTEAFF.

CDR3 in DNA: TGTGCCAGCACCGAGGACAGCCTGGGCCTCTATGGCTACACCTTC. This gives the protein CASTEDSLGLYGYTF. The rearrangement joins TRBV28 to TRBJ1-2; tentatively, D is TRBD1 (6 bases). The CDR3 is 15 amino acids. The ends were cut back, 7 bases at V and 4 bases at J, with 19 bases in the middle. CDR1 is MDHEN and CDR2 is SYDVKM in the germline V gene.

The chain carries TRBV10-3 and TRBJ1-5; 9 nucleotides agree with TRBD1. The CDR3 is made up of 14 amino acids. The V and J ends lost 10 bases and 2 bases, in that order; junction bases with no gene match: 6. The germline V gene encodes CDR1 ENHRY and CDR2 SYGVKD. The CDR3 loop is CATAGDRGNQPQHF. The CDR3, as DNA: TGTGCCACCGCTGGGGACAGGGGCAATCAGCCCCAGCATTTT.

CDR3 nucleotide sequence: TGTGCCAGCAGTTTGAGACTAGCGGGGGGGAACAATGAGCAGTTCTTC. Its protein product is CASSLRLAGGNNEQFF. The J gene is TRBJ2-1, the V gene TRBV27; 14 bases map to TRBD2. Germline loops: CDR1 MNHEY, CDR2 SMNVEV (reference sequence). The J segment lost 5 bases and the V segment lost 3 bases, leaving 3 bases of the junction unmatched. This CDR3 spans 16 amino acids.

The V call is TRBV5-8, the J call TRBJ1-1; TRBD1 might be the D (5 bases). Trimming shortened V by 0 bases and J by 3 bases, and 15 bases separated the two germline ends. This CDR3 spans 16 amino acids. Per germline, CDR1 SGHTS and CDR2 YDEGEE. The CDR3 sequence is CASSLGRTLGHTEAFF. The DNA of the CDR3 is TGTGCCAGCAGCTTGGGACGGACCTTGGGGCACACTGAAGCTTTCTTT.

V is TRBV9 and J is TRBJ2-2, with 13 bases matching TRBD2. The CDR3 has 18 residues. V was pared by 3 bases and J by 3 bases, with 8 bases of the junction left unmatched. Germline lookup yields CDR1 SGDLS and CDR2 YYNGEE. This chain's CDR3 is CASSGNRGLAGYTGELFF. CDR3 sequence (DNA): TGTGCCAGCAGCGGAAACAGGGGACTAGCGGGGTACACCGGGGAGCTGTTTTTT.

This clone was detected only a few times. The CDR3 region has the DNA TGTGCCAGCAGCCTGACTAGCGGCAACACCGGGGAGCTGTTTTTT. Its protein is CASSLTSGNTGELFF. The V gene is TRBV5-4, the J gene TRBJ2-2; TRBD2 aligns across 9 bases. CDR1 is SGHNT and CDR2 is YYREEE in the germline V gene (reference sequence). The CDR3 covers 15 residues. The junction had 3 bases not matched to a gene; V was cut back by 4 bases and J by 2 bases.

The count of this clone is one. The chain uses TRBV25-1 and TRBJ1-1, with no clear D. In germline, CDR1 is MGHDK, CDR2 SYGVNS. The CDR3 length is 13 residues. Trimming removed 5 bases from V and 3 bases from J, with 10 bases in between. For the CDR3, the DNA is TGTGCCAGCAGTTATGGAGGGCACACTGAAGCTTTCTTT. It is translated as CASSYGGHTEAFF.

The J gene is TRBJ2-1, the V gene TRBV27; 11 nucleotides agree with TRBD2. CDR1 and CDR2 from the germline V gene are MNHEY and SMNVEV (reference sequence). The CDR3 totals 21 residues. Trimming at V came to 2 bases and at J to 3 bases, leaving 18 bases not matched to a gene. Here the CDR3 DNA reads TGTGCCAGCAGTTTACGGCCGGGGCTAGCGGGAGGAAACTACTTCTACAATGAGCAGTTCTTC. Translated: CASSLRPGLAGGNYFYNEQFF.

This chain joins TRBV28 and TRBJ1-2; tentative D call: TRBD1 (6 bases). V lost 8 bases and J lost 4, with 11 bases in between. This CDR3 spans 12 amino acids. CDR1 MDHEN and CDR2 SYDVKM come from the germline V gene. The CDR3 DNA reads TGTGCCAGCTGGGGGCGGATCTATGGCTACACCTTC. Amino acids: CASWGRIYGYTF.

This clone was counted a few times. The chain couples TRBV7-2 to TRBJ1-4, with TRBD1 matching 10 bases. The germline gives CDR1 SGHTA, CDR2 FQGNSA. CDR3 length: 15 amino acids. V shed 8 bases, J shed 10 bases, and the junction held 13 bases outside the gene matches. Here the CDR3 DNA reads TGTGCCAGCCTCCCTGGGGGGACAGGGGTAGGAAAACTGTTTTTT. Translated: CASLPGGTGVGKLFF.

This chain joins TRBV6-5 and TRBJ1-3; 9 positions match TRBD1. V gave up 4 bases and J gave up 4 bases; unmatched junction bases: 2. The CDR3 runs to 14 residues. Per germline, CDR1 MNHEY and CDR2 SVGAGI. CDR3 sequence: CASSFGQGGNTIYF. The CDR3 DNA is TGTGCCAGCAGTTTCGGACAGGGGGGAAACACCATATATTTT.

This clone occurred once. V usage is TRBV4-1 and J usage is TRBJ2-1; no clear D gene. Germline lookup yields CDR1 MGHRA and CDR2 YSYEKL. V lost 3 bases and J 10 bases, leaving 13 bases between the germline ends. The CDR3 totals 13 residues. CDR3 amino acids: CASSHLKAVEQFF. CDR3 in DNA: TGCGCCAGCAGCCACCTCAAGGCGGTAGAGCAGTTCTTC.

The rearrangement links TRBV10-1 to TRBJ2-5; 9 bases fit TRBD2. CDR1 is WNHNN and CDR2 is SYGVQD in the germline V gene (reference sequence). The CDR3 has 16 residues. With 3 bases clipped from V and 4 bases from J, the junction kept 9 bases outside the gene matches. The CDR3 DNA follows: TGCGCCAGCAGTGACACCGGGACTAGCCGACGAGAGACCCAGTACTTC. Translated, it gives CASSDTGTSRRETQYF.

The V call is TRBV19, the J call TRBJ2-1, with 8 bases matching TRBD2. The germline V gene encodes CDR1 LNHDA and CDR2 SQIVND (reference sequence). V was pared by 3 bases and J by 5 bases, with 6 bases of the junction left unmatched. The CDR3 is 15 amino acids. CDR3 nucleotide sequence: TGTGCCAGTAGTATCCGGCGGGGGGCCAACAATGAGCAGTTCTTC. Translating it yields CASSIRRGANNEQFF.

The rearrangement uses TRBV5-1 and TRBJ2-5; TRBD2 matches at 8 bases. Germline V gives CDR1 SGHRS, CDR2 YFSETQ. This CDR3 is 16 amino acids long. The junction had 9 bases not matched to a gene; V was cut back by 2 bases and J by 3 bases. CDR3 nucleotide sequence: TGCGCCAGCAGCTTAGGTATAGCGGGGAGGGAAGAGACCCAGTACTTC. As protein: CASSLGIAGREETQYF.

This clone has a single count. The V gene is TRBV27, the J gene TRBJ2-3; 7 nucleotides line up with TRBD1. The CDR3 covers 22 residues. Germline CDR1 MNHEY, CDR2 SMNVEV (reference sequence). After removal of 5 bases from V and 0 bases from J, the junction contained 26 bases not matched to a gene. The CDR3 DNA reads TGTGCCAGCAGTGCGCCGGGCGCCGGGACAGTCAACCAGCCCTCTAGCACAGATACGCAGTATTTT. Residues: CASSAPGAGTVNQPSSTDTQYF.

CDR3 nucleotides: TGTGCCAGCAGCTTAGCCCGAGGGGAGGGCCAGCCCCAGCATTTT. Translating it yields CASSLARGEGQPQHF. The rearrangement links TRBV7-8 to TRBJ1-5; D is possibly TRBD1 (5 bases). The CDR3 is 15 residues long. V was pared by 0 bases and J by 7 bases, with 13 bases between. Germline V gives CDR1 SGHVS, CDR2 FQNEAQ.

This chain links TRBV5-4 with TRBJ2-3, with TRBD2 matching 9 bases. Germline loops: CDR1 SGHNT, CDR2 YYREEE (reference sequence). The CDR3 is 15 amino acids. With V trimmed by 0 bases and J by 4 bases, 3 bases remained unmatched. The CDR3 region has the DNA TGTGCCAGCAGCTTGGGACTAGCGGCACCAGATACGCAGTATTTT. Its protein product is CASSLGLAAPDTQYF. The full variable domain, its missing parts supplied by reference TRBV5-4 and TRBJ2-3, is ETGVTQSPTHLIKTRGQQVTLRCSSQSGHNTVSWYQQALGQGPQFIFQYYREEENGRGNFPPRFSGLQFPNYSSELNVNALELDDSALYLCASSLGLAAPDTQYFGPGTRLTVL.

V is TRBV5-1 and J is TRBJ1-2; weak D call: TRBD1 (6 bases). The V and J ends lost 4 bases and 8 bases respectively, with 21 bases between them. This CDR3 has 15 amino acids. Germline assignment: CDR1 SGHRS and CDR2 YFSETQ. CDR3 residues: CASSPSGGGGLGYTF. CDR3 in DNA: TGCGCCAGCAGCCCCTCGGGGGGGGGCGGATTGGGCTACACCTTC.

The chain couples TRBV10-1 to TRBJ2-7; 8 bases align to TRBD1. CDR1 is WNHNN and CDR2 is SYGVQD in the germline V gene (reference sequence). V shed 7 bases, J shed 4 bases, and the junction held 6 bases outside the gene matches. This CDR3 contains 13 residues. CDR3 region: CASNGTGDYEQYF. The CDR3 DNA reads TGCGCCAGCAACGGGACAGGTGATTACGAGCAGTACTTC.

This CDR3 reads CASSPGIYGYTF. CDR3 in DNA: TGTGCCAGTAGTCCGGGAATCTATGGCTACACCTTC. This sequence joins TRBV19 and TRBJ1-2; D ambiguous. The CDR3 has 12 amino acids. Deletions cut 5 bases from V and 4 bases from J, with 8 bases between. The germline CDR1 and CDR2 sequences are LNHDA and SQIVND (reference sequence).